The next 32 T cell receptor beta chains were all read from a single sample in a study of technical replicates of blood from a handful of donors. TCRdb's copy holds only in-frame clones and misses some; the assay was immunoSEQ multiplex PCR. The profile shows tens of thousands of clones, approximately 86% of them singletons. Input material: PBMCs. These receptor sequences come from a human donor in good health. Some clones in this sample may be carry-over from other donors' samples.

This chain joins TRBV7-2 and TRBJ2-3, with 10 bases lining up with TRBD1. The CDR3 is made up of 15 amino acids. Germline values: CDR1 SGHTA, CDR2 FQGNSA. J gave up 2 bases and V 3 bases, and 2 bases lay outside the gene matches. CDR3: CASSLGQGFTDTQYF. CDR3 nucleotide sequence: TGTGCCAGCAGCTTGGGACAGGGGTTCACAGATACGCAGTATTTT.

The V call is TRBV7-2, the J call TRBJ2-5; the D gene is possibly TRBD1 (7 bases). V lost 5 bases, J lost 5 bases, and 18 bases lay in between. The V gene's germline CDR1 is SGHTA and CDR2 FQGNSA. The CDR3 totals 15 residues. CDR3 nucleotides: TGTGCCAGCAGCACTGCAGACAGGGACTCGGAGACCCAGTACTTC. Translating gives CASSTADRDSETQYF. Supplemented by reference TRBV7-2 and TRBJ2-5, the full variable domain reads GAGVSQSPSNKVTEKGKDVELRCDPISGHTALYWYRQSLGQGLEFLIYFQGNSAPDKSGLPSDRFSAERTGGSVSTLTIQRTQQEDSAVYLCASSTADRDSETQYFGPGTRLLVL.

The chain has TRBV4-1 and TRBJ2-7; D might be TRBD2 (6 bases). CDR1 MGHRA and CDR2 YSYEKL come from the germline V gene. This CDR3 comprises 17 residues. Trimming took 4 bases from V and 1 from J, leaving 20 bases between them. The CDR3: CASSLSPGGDFSYEQYF. As DNA, the CDR3 is TGCGCCAGCAGCCTTTCTCCCGGTGGGGACTTTTCCTACGAGCAGTACTTC.

The rearrangement uses TRBV6-5 and TRBJ1-1; no definite D call. The CDR3 covers 11 residues. Germline values: CDR1 MNHEY, CDR2 SVGAGI. Trimming stripped 6 bases from V and 8 bases from J, with 10 bases between. The CDR3 nucleotides are TGTGCCAGCAGCTACCGGGAAGAAGCTTTCTTT. This sequence encodes CASSYREEAFF.

V gene TRBV4-3 combines with J gene TRBJ2-5; 8 bases match TRBD2. CDR1 and CDR2 from the germline V gene are LGHNA and YSLEER. Unmatched junction bases numbered 9, after V lost 4 bases and J lost 5 bases. The CDR3 spans 15 residues. CDR3 in amino acids: CASSPGGGLGETQYF. DNA of the CDR3: TGCGCCAGCAGCCCCGGGGGGGGCCTAGGGGAGACCCAGTACTTC.

The genes are TRBV25-1 and TRBJ2-1, with 8 bases matching TRBD2. The CDR3 runs to 12 residues. Germline V gene sequence: CDR1 MGHDK, CDR2 SYGVNS. Trimming took 6 bases from V and 9 from J; bases not matched to a gene: 4. The CDR3 nucleotides are TGTGCCAGCAGACAAACTAGCGGTGAGCAGTTCTTC. The encoded protein is CASRQTSGEQFF.

This sequence joins TRBV9 and TRBJ1-2; 10 bases map to TRBD1. The length of the CDR3 is 14 residues. Germline V gives CDR1 SGDLS, CDR2 YYNGEE. V trimming: 3 bases; J trimming: 7 bases; junction bases outside the gene matches: 6. The CDR3 sequence: CASSAGTGVAGYTF. CDR3 DNA: TGTGCCAGCAGCGCCGGGACAGGGGTTGCTGGCTACACCTTC.

V usage is TRBV15 and J usage is TRBJ1-2; D unclear. Trimming removed 0 bases at V and 5 bases at J, with 4 bases between. The CDR3 is 12 residues long. Germline loops: CDR1 LNHNV, CDR2 YYDKDF (reference sequence). DNA of the CDR3: TGTGCCACCAGCAGAGATATGTATGGCTACACCTTC. This translates into CATSRDMYGYTF.

The chain links TRBV6-5 to TRBJ1-1; a possible D gene is TRBD1 (6 bases). Trimming cost V 8 bases and J 8 bases, with 12 bases left between them. In germline, CDR1 is MNHEY, CDR2 SVGAGI. The CDR3 has 11 amino acids. This CDR3 reads CASRGAVEAFF. The CDR3 DNA sequence: TGTGCCAGCCGGGGGGCGGTCGAAGCTTTCTTT.

The V call is TRBV10-2, the J call TRBJ2-7; a weak D match, TRBD1 (6 bases). V gave up 6 bases and J gave up 6 bases, with 12 bases separating them. The CDR3 length is 12 residues. Germline values: CDR1 WSHSY, CDR2 SAAADI. The chain's CDR3 is CASSQGRGEQYF. CDR3 DNA sequence: TGCGCCAGCAGCCAGGGGCGAGGCGAGCAGTACTTC.

This clone was picked up a small number of times. V and J are TRBV6-1 and TRBJ2-2; TRBD2 agrees at 8 bases. The germline gives CDR1 MNHNS, CDR2 SASEGT. After removal of 6 bases from V and 3 bases from J, the junction contained 6 bases not matched to a gene. The CDR3 runs to 15 residues. Here the CDR3 DNA reads TGTGCCAGCAGGAGCGGGGGCTTCGACACCGGGGAGCTGTTTTTT. Protein sequence: CASRSGGFDTGELFF.

This chain joins TRBV4-2 and TRBJ2-3; TRBD2 agrees at 8 bases. This CDR3 has 16 residues. Germline trimming cut 0 bases from V and 1 base from J; bases unmatched to any gene: 3. CDR1 is LGHNA and CDR2 is YNFKEQ in the germline V gene. CDR3 sequence (DNA): TGTGCCAGCAGCCAAGAACCAGCGGGGGGCACAGATACGCAGTATTTT. Amino acids: CASSQEPAGGTDTQYF.

V is TRBV18 and J is TRBJ2-2; TRBD2 might be the D (6 bases). Germline CDR1 is KGHSH and CDR2 is LQKENI. The CDR3 spans 16 residues. V lost 8 bases and J 7 bases, leaving 23 bases between the germline ends. The CDR3 nucleotides are TGTGCCAGCCCTTCACAAGTTAGCGGCATCGGCGGGGAGCTGTTTTTT. This encodes CASPSQVSGIGGELFF.

The chain employs TRBV5-6 and TRBJ2-7; 12 nucleotides line up with TRBD1. The junction had 11 bases not matched to a gene; V was cut back by 6 bases and J by 4 bases. The CDR3 is made up of 16 amino acids. From germline, CDR1 is SGHDT and CDR2 YYEEEE. CDR3 region: CASIRKGTGGRYEQYF. For the CDR3, the DNA is TGTGCCAGCATCAGGAAGGGGACAGGGGGCAGGTACGAGCAGTACTTC.

J is TRBJ2-1 and V is TRBV30, with 8 bases that match TRBD2. CDR1 and CDR2 from the germline V gene are GTSNPN and SVGIG (reference sequence). Unmatched junction bases numbered 6, after V lost 0 bases and J lost 5 bases. The CDR3 totals 15 residues. CDR3 DNA sequence: TGTGCCTGGAGTGTATTCGGGAGGGGGAACAATGAGCAGTTCTTC. Translated: CAWSVFGRGNNEQFF.

The chain links TRBV27 to TRBJ2-3; 7 bases agree with TRBD1. This CDR3 is built from 20 residues. The V gene end was trimmed by 6 bases and the J gene end by 0 bases; junction bases not matched to a gene: 21. CDR1 and CDR2 (germline): MNHEY, SMNVEV (reference sequence). The CDR3 DNA reads as TGTGCCAGCAGAAACCGAGACAGGGCGCGGCTGGCGCGGAGCACAGATACGCAGTATTTT. It specifies CASRNRDRARLARSTDTQYF.

The chain couples TRBV19 to TRBJ1-1, with D uncertain. CDR3 size: 15 residues. Trimming pared 5 bases from V and 4 bases from J, leaving 17 bases between. The germline CDR1 and CDR2 sequences are LNHDA and SQIVND (reference sequence). The CDR3 sequence is CASSPSAGMATEAFF. The CDR3 coding sequence is TGTGCCAGTAGTCCCTCGGCGGGGATGGCCACTGAAGCTTTCTTT.

This chain uses TRBV4-1 with TRBJ2-7, with a tentative D call TRBD2 (5 bases). There are 14 residues in the CDR3. Trimming shortened V by 0 bases and J by 3 bases, and 9 bases separated the two germline ends. Germline CDR1 MGHRA, CDR2 YSYEKL. CDR3 protein: CASSQDLGSYEQYF. CDR3 DNA sequence: TGCGCCAGCAGCCAAGATTTGGGGAGCTACGAGCAGTACTTC.

V and J are TRBV5-4 and TRBJ2-7, with a tentative D call TRBD2 (6 bases). V was trimmed by 5 bases and J by 2 bases, leaving 11 bases between them. The length of the CDR3 is 13 residues. The germline V gene encodes CDR1 SGHNT and CDR2 YYREEE (reference sequence). The CDR3 coding sequence is TGTGCCAGCAGTTCGGACTATCCCTACGAGCAGTACTTC. It encodes CASSSDYPYEQYF.

The chain combines TRBV7-3 with TRBJ2-3, with D perhaps matching TRBD1 (5 bases). Trimming pared 2 bases from V and 8 bases from J, leaving 17 bases between. Germline loops: CDR1 SGHTA, CDR2 FQGTGA. The CDR3 runs 15 residues. CDR3 in amino acids: CASSLLGPDQGTQYF. The CDR3 DNA reads TGTGCCAGCAGCTTACTAGGCCCAGACCAGGGTACGCAGTATTTT.

CDR3 nucleotide sequence: TGTGCCTGGGCTAGCGGTAGCTCCTACAATGAGCAGTTCTTC. This sequence encodes CAWASGSSYNEQFF. The rearrangement joins TRBV30 to TRBJ2-1; 7 bases are shared with TRBD2. CDR1 is GTSNPN and CDR2 is SVGIG in the germline V gene (reference sequence). The CDR3 is 14 amino acids. J gave up 0 bases and V 5 bases, and 4 bases lay outside the gene matches.

This clone was recorded once. The CDR3: CASSPWKGGTSGRDTGELFF. The CDR3 DNA reads TGTGCCAGCAGCCCCTGGAAAGGGGGGACTAGCGGGAGGGACACCGGGGAGCTGTTTTTT. This chain connects TRBV4-2 to TRBJ2-2, with 16 positions matching TRBD2. Germline CDR1 and CDR2: LGHNA and YNFKEQ. The CDR3 spans 20 residues. V was clipped by 4 bases and J by 3 bases; unmatched bases: 11.

The chain recombines TRBV6-5 with TRBJ1-2; D call uncertain. This CDR3 is 13 amino acids long. Germline V gene lookup returns CDR1 MNHEY and CDR2 SVGAGI. The V and J ends lost 3 bases and 0 bases respectively, with 5 bases between them. The CDR3 coding sequence is TGTGCCAGCAGTTATACACCTAACTATGGCTACACCTTC. It specifies CASSYTPNYGYTF.

This sequence joins TRBV7-2 and TRBJ2-7; D is ambiguous. From germline, CDR1 is SGHTA and CDR2 FQGNSA. The CDR3 has 12 amino acids. The V gene lost 0 bases and the J gene lost 7 bases, with 7 bases spanning the gap. As DNA, the CDR3 is TGTGCCAGCAGCTTAGCGGGCCGAGAGCAGTACTTC. Its translation is CASSLAGREQYF.

The J gene is TRBJ2-1, the V gene TRBV10-3, with 14 bases that match TRBD2. The CDR3 has 15 amino acids. CDR1 is ENHRY and CDR2 is SYGVKD in the germline V gene. With 4 bases clipped from V and 8 bases from J, the junction kept 4 bases outside the gene matches. The CDR3 DNA is TGTGCCATCAGTGTGGGGACTAGCGGGAGCGATGAGCAGTTCTTC. Protein: CAISVGTSGSDEQFF.

The rearrangement joins TRBV7-2 to TRBJ1-5, with TRBD1 matching 8 bases. The CDR3 runs to 16 residues. Germline CDR1 and CDR2: SGHTA and FQGNSA. V was pared by 6 bases and J by 2 bases, with 9 bases of the junction left unmatched. DNA of the CDR3: TGTGCCAGCAGTGACCCAGGGGGCGCAGGCAATCAGCCCCAGCATTTT. It yields the protein CASSDPGGAGNQPQHF.

This chain uses TRBV6-1 with TRBJ2-1; the D gene is possibly TRBD2 (5 bases). Between the trimmed V and J ends, which lost 3 bases and 6 bases, there was a span of 12 bases. CDR3 length: 14 amino acids. Germline V gene data show CDR1 as MNHNS and CDR2 as SASEGT. The CDR3 bases are TGTGCCAGCAGTGAGGGAGCCCTCGCCAATGAGCAGTTCTTC. Residues: CASSEGALANEQFF.

The chain recombines TRBV15 with TRBJ2-7, with 7 nucleotides matching TRBD2. Germline CDR1 LNHNV, CDR2 YYDKDF (reference sequence). The CDR3 loop spans 15 amino acids. V lost 0 bases and J lost 2; bases outside the gene matches: 4. The CDR3 DNA reads as TGTGCCACCAGCAGAGACTATCTAGCGGCCTACGAGCAGTACTTC. Encoded protein: CATSRDYLAAYEQYF.

The V gene is TRBV29-1, the J gene TRBJ1-1; weak D call: TRBD1 (6 bases). V was clipped by 6 bases and J by 2 bases, with 13 bases between them. The CDR3 consists of 13 residues. The germline V gene has CDR1 SQVTM and CDR2 ANQGSEA. The CDR3 coding sequence is TGCAGCGTCGGGCAGGGGAAAAACACTGAAGCTTTCTTT. This encodes CSVGQGKNTEAFF. Using reference TRBV29-1 and TRBJ1-1 for the parts outside the CDR3, the full variable domain is SAVISQKPSRDICQRGTSLTIQCQVDSQVTMMFWYRQQPGQSLTLIATANQGSEATYESGFVIDKFPISRPNLTFSTLTVSNMSPEDSSIYLCSVGQGKNTEAFFGQGTRLTVV.

The genes are TRBV29-1 and TRBJ1-5; TRBD1 matches 8 bases. CDR3 size: 14 residues. V gave up 5 bases and J gave up 3 bases; unmatched junction bases: 6. Germline V gene sequence: CDR1 SQVTM, CDR2 ANQGSEA. The CDR3 protein is CSVTGRGLNQPQHF. The CDR3 nucleotides are TGCAGCGTTACCGGCAGGGGGCTCAATCAGCCCCAGCATTTT. The variable domain in full, with the rest retrieved from reference TRBV29-1 and TRBJ1-5, is SAVISQKPSRDICQRGTSLTIQCQVDSQVTMMFWYRQQPGQSLTLIATANQGSEATYESGFVIDKFPISRPNLTFSTLTVSNMSPEDSSIYLCSVTGRGLNQPQHFGDGTRLSIL.

The chain recombines TRBV2 with TRBJ2-7; D is unresolved. Germline V lookup: CDR1 SNHLY, CDR2 FYNNEI. The CDR3 loop spans 16 amino acids. The V end was cut by 6 bases, the J end by 0 bases, with 18 bases between. The CDR3 DNA sequence: TGTGCCAGCAGAGACGTGGATGCGGCATACTCCTACGAGCAGTACTTC. Its protein product is CASRDVDAAYSYEQYF.

V gene TRBV30 combines with J gene TRBJ1-1; TRBD1 might be the D (6 bases). Trimming stripped 4 bases from V and 6 bases from J, with 9 bases between. The length of the CDR3 is 11 residues. The germline V gene has CDR1 GTSNPN and CDR2 SVGIG (reference sequence). Here the CDR3 reads CAWKQGAEAFF. The CDR3 DNA follows: TGTGCCTGGAAACAGGGAGCTGAAGCTTTCTTT.